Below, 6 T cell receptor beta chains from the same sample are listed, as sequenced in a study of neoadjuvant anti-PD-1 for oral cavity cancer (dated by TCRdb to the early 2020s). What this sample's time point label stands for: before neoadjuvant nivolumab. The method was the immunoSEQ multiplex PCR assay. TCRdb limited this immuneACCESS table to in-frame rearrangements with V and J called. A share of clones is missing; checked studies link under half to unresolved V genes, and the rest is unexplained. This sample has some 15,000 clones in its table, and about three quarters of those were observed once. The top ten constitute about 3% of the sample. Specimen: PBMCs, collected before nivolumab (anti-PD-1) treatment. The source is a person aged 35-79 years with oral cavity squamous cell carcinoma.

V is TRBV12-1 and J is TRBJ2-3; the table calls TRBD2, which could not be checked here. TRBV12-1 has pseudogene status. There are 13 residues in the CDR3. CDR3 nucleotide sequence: TGTGCCAGCAGCCAGCGGGAGCCAGATACGCAGTATTTT. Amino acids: CASSQREPDTQYF.

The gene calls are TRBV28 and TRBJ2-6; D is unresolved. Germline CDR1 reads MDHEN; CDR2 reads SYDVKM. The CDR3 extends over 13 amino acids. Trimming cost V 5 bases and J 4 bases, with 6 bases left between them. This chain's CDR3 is CASSAGGANVLTF. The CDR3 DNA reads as TGTGCCAGCAGTGCTGGCGGGGCCAACGTCCTGACTTTC.

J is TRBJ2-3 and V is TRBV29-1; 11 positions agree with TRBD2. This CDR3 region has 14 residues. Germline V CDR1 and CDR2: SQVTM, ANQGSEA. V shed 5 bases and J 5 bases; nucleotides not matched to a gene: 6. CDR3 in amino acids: CSVYLSGRGDTQYF. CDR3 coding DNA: TGCAGCGTTTATCTTAGCGGGAGGGGAGATACGCAGTATTTT.

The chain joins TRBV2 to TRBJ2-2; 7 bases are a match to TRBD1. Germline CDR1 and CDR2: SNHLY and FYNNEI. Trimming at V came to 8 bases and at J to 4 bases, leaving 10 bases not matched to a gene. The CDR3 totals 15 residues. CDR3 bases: TGTGCCAGCCGTACGGAAACAGGGGCCACCGGGGAGCTGTTTTTT. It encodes CASRTETGATGELFF. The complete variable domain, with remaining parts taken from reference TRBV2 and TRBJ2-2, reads EPEVTQTPSHQVTQMGQEVILRCVPISNHLYFYWYRQILGQKVEFLVSFYNNEISEKSEIFDDQFSVERPDGSNFTLKIRSTKLEDSAMYFCASRTETGATGELFFGEGSRLTVL.

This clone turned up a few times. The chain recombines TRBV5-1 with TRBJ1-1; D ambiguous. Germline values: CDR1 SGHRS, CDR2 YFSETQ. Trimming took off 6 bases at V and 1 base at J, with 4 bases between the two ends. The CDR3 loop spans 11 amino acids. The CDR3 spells CASMGNTEAFF. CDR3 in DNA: TGCGCCAGCATGGGGAACACTGAAGCTTTCTTT. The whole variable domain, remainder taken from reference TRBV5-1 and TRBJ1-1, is KAGVTQTPRYLIKTRGQQVTLSCSPISGHRSVSWYQQTPGQGLQFLFEYFSETQRNKGNFPGRFSGRQFSNSRSEMNVSTLELGDSALYLCASMGNTEAFFGQGTRLTVV.

The CDR3 DNA reads as TGCGCCAGCAGCTTGGGAGCGGCCCTCGATACGCAGTATTTT. It translates to CASSLGAALDTQYF. The J gene is TRBJ2-3, the V gene TRBV5-1; TRBD2 might be the D (5 bases). Deletions cut 0 bases from V and 6 bases from J, with 11 bases between. The CDR3 contains 14 residues. Germline assignment: CDR1 SGHRS and CDR2 YFSETQ.